This T cell receptor beta chain was captured in a study of T cells in Graves' hyperthyroidism and ophthalmopathy. Regions amplified from RNA transcripts were the TCR beta CDR3 regions. RT-PCR in the first round (using the HTBI primer set) targeted the TCR CDR3. From the multiplex PCR reads, TCRdb called clonotypes with MiXCR, one entry per CDR3 protein. The data hold 620,000 or so distinct CDR3 sequences, with about 14% observed a single time. This CDR3 region has 16 residues. V shed 5 bases and J shed 4 bases, with 18 bases lying between them. Germline loops: CDR1 SGHTA, CDR2 FQGTGA. The chain has TRBV7-3 and TRBJ2-1; D is undetermined. The sequenced material came from blood. The sequence derives from a woman in her forties or fifties with Graves' ophthalmopathy. CDR3 amino acids: CASSLLAHQEYNEQFF. In DNA form, the CDR3 reads TGTGCCAGCAGCCTCCTTGCCCACCAAGAATACAATGAGCAGTTCTTC.